One TCR beta chain is described in this entry. The antigen this receptor binds is unknown. A read error is possible here, since a much larger clone lies one base away. The donors were around 39 Caucasian individuals from Russia, aged roughly 6 to 100 years, who were systemically healthy. Approximately 10 milliliters of peripheral blood were collected from each donor into EDTA-treated Vacutainer tubes. Ficoll-Paque density-gradient centrifugation was used to isolate PBMCs, with at least 6 million per sample. Trizol reagent was used to extract total RNA from the PBMCs, yielding at least 5 micrograms per sample. For every donor, flow cytometry on a PBMC aliquot measured the percentage of naive CD45RAhigh/CD27high T cells. From the cysteine up to the phenylalanine, the CDR3 has a length of 15 residues. Only the CDR3 region is kept as DNA, spanning 45 bases read in frame from base 1. Library preparation used 5' RACE. The reads were generated on an Illumina HiSeq 2500. A second PCR of roughly 6 to 12 cycles was performed with a sample-barcoded 5' primer and a J-beta primer mix. A unique molecular identifier was introduced onto each TCR beta cDNA molecule by a template-switch 5' adaptor carrying 12 random nucleotides. Each sample yielded at least 3 million CDR3-containing paired-end reads. The Mint cDNA synthesis kit, primed by a TRBC-specific oligonucleotide, was used to synthesize first-strand cDNA from all RNA. After uracil-DNA glycosylase treatment, a first 18-cycle PCR used universal primers M1SS and BC2_uni_R on all cDNA. Per the authors' processing: For normalization, 1 million high-quality reads were randomly selected from each sample, with every read carrying a distinct molecular identifier. Instead of being binned into consensus sequences, reads with shared molecular identifiers were discarded. CDR3 identification, clonotype clustering and error correction used MiTCR with a Q25 quality threshold and the strictest error-elimination algorithm. A nonparametric unseen species model using Euler transformation provided a lower-bound estimate of total TCR beta diversity. The public reads were quality trimmed at Q25 with fastp and then assembled into clones with MiXCR by TCRdb, keeping productive beta chains. Rows matching on CDR3 protein sequence are summarized as one entry with the most common DNA and genes. V and J calls and clone size were set by TCRdb, not the authors. Counted in this sample were approximately 800,000 distinct CDR3 sequences; 35% to 40% of them appeared once. 10% to 15% of the sample rests with the top ten.

This sample stems from a study of blood T cells in healthy people across ages (dated by TCRdb to between 2014 and 2017). Looking at the study overall: In model experiments, roughly one uniquely barcoded TCR beta cDNA molecule per two T cells was captured by template switching. The study analyzed two additional independent replicas of 1 million unique cDNA reads from the same blood draw for two donors, one aged 18 to 29 and one aged 80 or older. The donors were split into four age groups: young (average around 15 years), middle-aged (about 40), aged (more than 60) and long-lived (roughly 88). Age-related changes in TCR beta repertoire diversity were measured in the study by deep sequencing normalized with unique cDNA molecular identifiers. To avoid experimental bias, donors of different ages were distributed randomly across sequencing lanes.

General study outcomes and caveats: Donor CMV infection status was unknown, potentially confounding age-related changes in expanded clonotypes. Observed TCR beta diversity per million T cells fell roughly linearly with age, and a significant reduction was already apparent by age around 40. There was a strong correlation between observed TCR beta diversity and the percentage of naive T cells measured by flow cytometry. Estimates of total diversity based on one million sequenced T cells were considered lower bounds and underestimates. The long-lived group showed more naive CD4+ T cells, fewer expanded clones and increased TCR diversity than the aged group, suggesting age selection. Conclusive comparison of naive and antigen-experienced compartments was prevented by the profiling of bulk unsorted PBMCs.

The receptor comes from a man aged 18-30 years in good health. Sequencing was carried out using blood. The chain uses TRBV12-3 or TRBV12-4 and TRBJ1-5; TRBD1 aligns with 11 central bases. The CDR3 region: CAGSVGTGGNQPQHF. The sequenced DNA is TGTGCCGGCAGTGTCGGGACAGGGGGGAATCAGCCCCAGCATTTT.